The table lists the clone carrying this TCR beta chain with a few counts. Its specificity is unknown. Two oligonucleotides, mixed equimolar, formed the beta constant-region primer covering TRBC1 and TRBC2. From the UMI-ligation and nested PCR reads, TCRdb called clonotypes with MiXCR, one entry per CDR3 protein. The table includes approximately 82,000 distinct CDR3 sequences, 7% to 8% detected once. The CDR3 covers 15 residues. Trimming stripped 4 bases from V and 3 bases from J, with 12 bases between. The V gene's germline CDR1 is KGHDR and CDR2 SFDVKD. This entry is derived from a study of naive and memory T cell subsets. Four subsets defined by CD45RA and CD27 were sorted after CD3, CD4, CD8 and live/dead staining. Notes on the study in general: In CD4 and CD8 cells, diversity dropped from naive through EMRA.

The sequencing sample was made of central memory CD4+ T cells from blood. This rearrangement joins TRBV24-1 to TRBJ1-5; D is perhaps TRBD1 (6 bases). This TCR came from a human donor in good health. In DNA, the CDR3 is TGTGCCACCAGTGAGGCCACAGGGTCCAATCAGCCCCAGCATTTT. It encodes CATSEATGSNQPQHF.